This is a list of T cell receptor beta chains from one sample in a study of spatial heterogeneity in lung cancer. MiXCR was run by TCRdb on the 5' RACE reads, yielding one entry per CDR3 protein. Found here are around 48,000 distinct CDR3 sequences, about 5.8% of them singletons; the top ten hold approximately 12%. Material: PBMCs, obtained at surgery. The receptors stem from a male donor with early-stage non-small cell lung cancer. The CDR3 runs from the conserved cysteine through the conserved F or W. A D gene is named only where the DNA matches it firmly. Only part of the rows carry a size: once, few, many, or a class if the clone is expanded.

clone_size | d_call | j_call | v_call | cdr3_aa | cdr3_nt
many | TRBD2 | TRBJ2-7 | TRBV9 | CASSLTSGNVRAEQYF | TGTGCCAGCAGCTTGACTAGCGGGAACGTTCGGGCCGAGCAGTACTTC
many | NA | TRBJ2-5 | TRBV2 | CASEQGRGTQYF | TGTGCCAGCGAACAGGGACGCGGGACCCAGTACTTC
many | NA | TRBJ2-7 | TRBV5-1 | CASSLVSGGNYEQYF | TGCGCCAGCAGCTTAGTGAGCGGAGGGAACTACGAGCAGTACTTC
once | NA | TRBJ2-2 | TRBV2 | CASKRQGGLRDTGELFF | TGTGCCAGCAAGCGGCAGGGAGGCTTGAGAGACACCGGGGAGCTGTTTTTT
many | NA | TRBJ1-6 | TRBV7-2 | CASSPRPRGQSPLHF | TGTGCCAGCAGCCCTCGTCCGCGGGGCCAATCACCCCTCCACTTT
many | NA | TRBJ1-6 | TRBV4-2 | CASSPKWGNSPLHF | TGTGCCAGCAGCCCCAAATGGGGGAATTCACCCCTCCACTTT
many | NA | TRBJ2-5 | TRBV5-1 | CASSLSAGETQYF | TGCGCCAGCAGCTTGTCGGCTGGCGAGACCCAGTACTTC
NA | NA | TRBJ1-2 | TRBV6-5 | CASSYSNGQANFGYTF | TGTGCCAGCAGTTACTCGAATGGACAAGCCAACTTTGGCTACACCTTC
NA | TRBD1 | TRBJ2-7 | TRBV6-5 | CASSFRAGTGYEQYF | TGTGCCAGCAGTTTCCGTGCCGGGACAGGGTACGAGCAGTACTTC
many | NA | TRBJ1-6 | TRBV7-6 | CASSLLGANSPLHF | TGTGCCAGCAGCTTATTAGGGGCGAATTCACCCCTCCACTTT
many | NA | TRBJ2-3 | TRBV20-1 | CSAKRGGGTDTQYF | TGCAGTGCTAAGAGAGGGGGGGGCACAGATACGCAGTATTTT
NA | TRBD2 | TRBJ2-1 | TRBV7-2 | CASSRTSGGAYNEQFF | TGTGCCAGCAGCCGGACTAGCGGGGGAGCCTACAATGAGCAGTTCTTC
many | TRBD1 | TRBJ1-2 | TRBV20-1 | CSARGQGYYGYTF | TGCAGTGCTAGAGGACAGGGTTACTATGGCTACACCTTC
many | TRBD2 | TRBJ2-3 | TRBV12-3/TRBV12-4 | CASSLRLAGGADTQYF | TGTGCCAGCAGTTTGAGGCTAGCGGGAGGGGCAGATACGCAGTATTTT
many | TRBD2 | TRBJ2-1 | TRBV4-3 | CASSLRGLAGDEQFF | TGCGCCAGCAGCCTCCGGGGACTAGCGGGAGATGAGCAGTTCTTC
many | NA | TRBJ1-1 | TRBV18 | CASSPVQNTEAFF | TGTGCCAGCTCACCGGTGCAGAACACTGAAGCTTTCTTT
many | TRBD1 | TRBJ2-7 | TRBV11-2 | CASSPHHRDRGHYEQYF | TGTGCCAGCAGCCCGCACCACCGGGACAGGGGGCATTACGAGCAGTACTTC
NA | TRBD2 | TRBJ2-1 | TRBV19 | CASSRGSGNTYNEQFF | TGTGCCAGTAGTAGGGGTAGCGGGAACACCTACAATGAGCAGTTCTTC
NA | NA | TRBJ2-7 | TRBV3-1 | CASSRRGLNRDEQYF | TGTGCCAGCAGCCGCCGGGGCCTAAATCGGGACGAGCAGTACTTC
NA | NA | TRBJ1-1 | TRBV20-1 | CSARHRGATGTEAFF | TGCAGTGCTAGGCATCGAGGGGCGACGGGTACTGAAGCTTTCTTT
many | NA | TRBJ1-2 | TRBV7-2 | CASSHNREQGYTF | TGTGCCAGCAGCCATAACCGAGAACAGGGCTACACCTTC
NA | NA | TRBJ1-5 | TRBV15 | CATSRDYAGPQHF | TGTGCCACCAGCAGAGATTATGCGGGGCCCCAGCATTTT
many | TRBD1 | TRBJ2-2 | TRBV11-2 | CASTVQGANTGELFF | TGTGCCAGCACCGTACAGGGGGCGAACACCGGGGAGCTGTTTTTT
few | NA | TRBJ2-7 | TRBV5-1 | CASSQESDSLEQYF | TGCGCCAGCAGCCAAGAATCGGACTCTCTCGAGCAGTACTTC
many | NA | TRBJ2-3 | TRBV12-3/TRBV12-4 | CASSFIKYGGPSTDTQYF | TGTGCCAGCAGTTTCATCAAATACGGGGGGCCGAGCACAGATACGCAGTATTTT
NA | NA | TRBJ1-1 | TRBV20-1 | CSASSPVNTEAFF | TGCAGTGCTAGTTCCCCGGTGAACACTGAAGCTTTCTTT
NA | NA | TRBJ2-5 | TRBV7-2 | CASSLEGRVQTQYF | TGTGCCAGCAGCTTAGAGGGCAGGGTACAGACCCAGTACTTC
many | NA | TRBJ2-1 | TRBV4-2 | CASSRALGGGFSYNEQFF | TGTGCCAGCAGCCGCGCGCTAGGAGGGGGCTTCTCATACAATGAGCAGTTCTTC
many | TRBD2 | TRBJ2-4 | TRBV20-1 | CSARLAVAKNIQYF | TGCAGTGCCAGACTAGCGGTAGCCAAAAACATTCAGTACTTC
many | NA | TRBJ1-2 | TRBV6-6 | CASKERGGAGYTF | TGTGCCAGCAAAGAGAGAGGTGGGGCTGGCTACACCTTC
many | NA | TRBJ1-5 | TRBV20-1 | CSATRRGGAQPQHF | TGCAGTGCCACTCGCCGCGGAGGGGCTCAGCCCCAGCATTTT
many | TRBD2 | TRBJ2-3 | TRBV20-1 | CSAYQSREGSDTQYF | TGCAGTGCTTACCAATCGCGGGAGGGCTCAGATACGCAGTATTTT
many | NA | TRBJ2-3 | TRBV2 | CASSDPRDLVDTQYF | TGTGCCAGCAGTGATCCCCGGGACCTTGTGGATACGCAGTATTTT
medium-sized | NA | TRBJ2-7 | TRBV29-1 | CSVSYRSEQYF | TGCAGCGTTTCCTACCGGTCGGAACAGTACTTC
many | TRBD1 | TRBJ2-5 | TRBV9 | CASSTRTGQETQYF | TGTGCCAGCAGCACCCGGACAGGCCAAGAGACCCAGTACTTC